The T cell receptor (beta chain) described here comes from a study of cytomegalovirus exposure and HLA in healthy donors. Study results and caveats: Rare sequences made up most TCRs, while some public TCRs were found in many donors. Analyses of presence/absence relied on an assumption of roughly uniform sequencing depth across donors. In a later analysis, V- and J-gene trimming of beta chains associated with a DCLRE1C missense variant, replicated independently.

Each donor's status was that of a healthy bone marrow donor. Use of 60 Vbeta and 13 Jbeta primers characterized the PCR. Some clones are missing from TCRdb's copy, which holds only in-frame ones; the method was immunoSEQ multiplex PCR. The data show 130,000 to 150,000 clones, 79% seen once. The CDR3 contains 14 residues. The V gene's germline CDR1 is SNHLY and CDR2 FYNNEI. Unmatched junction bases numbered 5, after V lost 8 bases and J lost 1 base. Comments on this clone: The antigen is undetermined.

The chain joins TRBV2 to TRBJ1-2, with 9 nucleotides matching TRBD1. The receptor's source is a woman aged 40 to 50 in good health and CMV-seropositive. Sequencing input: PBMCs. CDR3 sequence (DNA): TGTGCCAGCGGAACAGGGGGCGGTAACTATGGCTACACCTTC. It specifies CASGTGGGNYGYTF.